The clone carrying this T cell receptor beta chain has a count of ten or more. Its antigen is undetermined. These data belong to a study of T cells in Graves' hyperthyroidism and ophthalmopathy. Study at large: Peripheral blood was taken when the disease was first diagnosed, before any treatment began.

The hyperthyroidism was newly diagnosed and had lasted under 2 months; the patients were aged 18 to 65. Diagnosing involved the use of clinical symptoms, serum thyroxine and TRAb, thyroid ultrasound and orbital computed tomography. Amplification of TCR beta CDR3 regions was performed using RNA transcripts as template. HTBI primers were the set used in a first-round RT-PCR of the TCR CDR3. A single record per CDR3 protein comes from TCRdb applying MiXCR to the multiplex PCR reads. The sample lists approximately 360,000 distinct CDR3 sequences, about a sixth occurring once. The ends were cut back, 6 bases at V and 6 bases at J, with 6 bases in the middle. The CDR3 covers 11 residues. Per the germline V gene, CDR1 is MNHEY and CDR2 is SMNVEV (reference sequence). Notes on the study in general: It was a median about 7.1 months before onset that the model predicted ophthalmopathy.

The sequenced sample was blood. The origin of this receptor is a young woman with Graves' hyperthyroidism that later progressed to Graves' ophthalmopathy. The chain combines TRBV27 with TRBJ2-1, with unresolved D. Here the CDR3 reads CASSTFNEQFF. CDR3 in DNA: TGTGCCAGCAGCACCTTCAATGAGCAGTTCTTC.